These 27 T cell receptor beta chains were sequenced from one sample in a study of cytotoxic CD8 clonotypes in ibrutinib-treated CLL. Method: immunoSEQ multiplex PCR; TCRdb's copy keeps in-frame clones and lacks some. The sample includes 12,000 or so clones, around 81% of them seen just once. The specimen comprised PBMCs, sampled at disease progression, from a patient treated with ibrutinib. These receptors came from a human donor with chronic lymphocytic leukemia.

CDR3 amino acids: CASSFTLAQYQETQYF. The CDR3 DNA follows: TGCGCCAGCAGCTTCACACTAGCACAGTACCAAGAGACCCAGTACTTC. V and J are TRBV5-1 and TRBJ2-5, with TRBD2 as a possible D gene (6 bases). This CDR3 contains 16 residues. The ends were cut back, 2 bases at V and 0 bases at J, with 14 bases in the middle. Germline lookup yields CDR1 SGHRS and CDR2 YFSETQ.

The chain joins TRBV30 to TRBJ2-7; D is uncertain. The CDR3 totals 14 residues. The germline CDR1 and CDR2 sequences are GTSNPN and SVGIG (reference sequence). The ends were cut back, 1 base at V and 3 bases at J, with 13 bases in the middle. CDR3 loop: CAWSGLNSIYEQYF. CDR3 bases: TGTGCCTGGAGTGGGCTCAATAGTATCTACGAGCAGTACTTC. Full variable domain (missing parts from reference TRBV30 and TRBJ2-7): SQTIHQWPATLVQPVGSPLSLECTVEGTSNPNLYWYRQAAGRGLQLLFYSVGIGQISSEVPQNLSASRPQDRQFILSSKKLLLSDSGFYLCAWSGLNSIYEQYFGPGTRLTVT.

V gene TRBV6-6 combines with J gene TRBJ2-1; D might be TRBD2 (5 bases). Germline assignment: CDR1 MNHNY and CDR2 SVGAGI (reference sequence). CDR3 length: 13 amino acids. V dropped 2 bases and J dropped 7 bases, with 9 bases sitting between them. The CDR3: CASSYGRVNEQFF. The DNA for the CDR3 is TGTGCCAGCAGTTACGGGCGGGTGAATGAGCAGTTCTTC.

The genes are TRBV7-9 and TRBJ2-7; 7 bases match TRBD1. Trimming cost V 5 bases and J 2 bases; bases outside gene matches: 15. Germline loops: CDR1 SEHNR, CDR2 FQNEAQ (reference sequence). CDR3 length: 17 amino acids. CDR3 residues: CASSLMGPAGGTYEQYF. For the CDR3, the DNA is TGTGCCAGCAGCCTGATGGGTCCTGCAGGGGGAACCTACGAGCAGTACTTC.

The rearrangement joins TRBV2 to TRBJ2-7; 8 bases match TRBD2. Germline CDR1 reads SNHLY; CDR2 reads FYNNEI. This CDR3 is 13 amino acids long. V lost 8 bases and J lost 4; bases outside the gene matches: 7. In nucleotides, the CDR3 is TGTGCCAGCCAACTAGCGGACTCTTACGAGCAGTACTTC. Protein: CASQLADSYEQYF.

The chain carries TRBV7-9 and TRBJ1-2, with a weak D call TRBD1 (5 bases). The CDR3 consists of 14 residues. V shed 5 bases and J shed 4 bases, with 14 bases lying between them. CDR1 SEHNR and CDR2 FQNEAQ come from the germline V gene (reference sequence). As DNA, the CDR3 is TGTGCCAGCAGCCGGGCGGGACCCATCTATGGCTACACCTTC. Translation gives CASSRAGPIYGYTF.

This sequence joins TRBV7-6 and TRBJ2-5, with 12 bases fitting TRBD2. This CDR3 is 16 amino acids long. Germline values: CDR1 SGHVS, CDR2 FNYEAQ. V dropped 5 bases and J dropped 5; count of bases not matched to a gene: 9. CDR3 DNA: TGTGCCAGCAGCGCCAGACTAGCGGGGGTTTCGGAGACCCAGTACTTC. Translating it yields CASSARLAGVSETQYF.

The J gene is TRBJ2-1, the V gene TRBV6-1; TRBD2 matches at 8 bases. The V and J ends lost 2 bases and 8 bases, in that order; junction bases with no gene match: 14. CDR1 is MNHNS and CDR2 is SASEGT in the germline V gene. The CDR3 is 17 amino acids. CDR3 residues: CASSELISGKRADEQFF. The CDR3 DNA reads as TGTGCCAGCAGTGAATTAATTAGCGGGAAGAGGGCGGATGAGCAGTTCTTC.

V and J are TRBV28 and TRBJ1-2; possible D gene TRBD1, 6 bases. CDR1 is MDHEN, CDR2 SYDVKM, per germline. Trimming stripped 3 bases from V and 1 base from J, with 15 bases between. The CDR3 is 16 amino acids. CDR3 protein: CASSLEDRLVNYGYTF. CDR3 nucleotide sequence: TGTGCCAGCAGTTTGGAGGACAGACTCGTTAACTATGGCTACACCTTC.

The rearrangement links TRBV6-1 to TRBJ2-7, with D uncertain. The germline V and J ends were trimmed by 2 bases and 2 bases, with 7 bases remaining between them. The CDR3 length is 13 residues. Germline assignment: CDR1 MNHNS and CDR2 SASEGT. CDR3 region: CASSEMEAYEQYF. The CDR3, as DNA: TGTGCCAGCAGTGAAATGGAAGCCTACGAGCAGTACTTC.

The CDR3 nucleotides are TGTGCCAGCAGCTCGGGACTAGCGGGAAAAAACATTCAGTACTTC. Translating it yields CASSSGLAGKNIQYF. This chain connects TRBV11-3 to TRBJ2-4, with 13 bases that match TRBD2. Germline V lookup: CDR1 SGHNT, CDR2 YENEEA. This CDR3 has 15 residues. V lost 4 bases and J lost 4; bases outside the gene matches: 1.

The chain links TRBV13 to TRBJ2-3, with D hard to call. Per the germline V gene, CDR1 is PRHDT and CDR2 is FYEKMQ (reference sequence). With 2 bases removed from V and 6 bases from J, the gap between germline ends came to 6 bases. This CDR3 contains 12 residues. The CDR3: CASSLPLDTQYF. CDR3 DNA sequence: TGTGCCAGCAGCTTACCCCTGGATACGCAGTATTTT.

The chain carries TRBV5-1 and TRBJ1-1; 12 nucleotides agree with TRBD1. This CDR3 comprises 14 residues. Germline loops: CDR1 SGHRS, CDR2 YFSETQ. V was clipped by 4 bases and J by 6 bases; unmatched bases: 4. CDR3 loop: CASSGGQGAAEAFF. The CDR3 nucleotides read TGCGCCAGCAGCGGGGGACAGGGGGCCGCTGAAGCTTTCTTT.

V and J are TRBV27 and TRBJ2-7; D may be TRBD1 (5 bases). The germline V gene has CDR1 MNHEY and CDR2 SMNVEV (reference sequence). The ends were cut back, 6 bases at V and 7 bases at J, with 19 bases in the middle. The CDR3 covers 14 residues. For the CDR3, the DNA is TGTGCCAGCAGAACAGGACCGGGTGGCGGAGAGCAGTACTTC. Translating it yields CASRTGPGGGEQYF.

CDR3: CASSPRQGRNYGYTF. The CDR3 DNA is TGTGCCAGCAGTCCTAGACAGGGGAGGAACTATGGCTACACCTTC. J is TRBJ1-2 and V is TRBV27, with 8 bases matching TRBD1. The CDR3 contains 15 residues. Germline values: CDR1 MNHEY, CDR2 SMNVEV (reference sequence). Losses at the gene ends were 5 bases for V and 2 bases for J; bases not matched to a gene: 7.

The CDR3 nucleotides read TGTGCCAGCAGCGCCCGTCTTGGCGGAGCCTACAATGAGCAGTTCTTC. Encoded protein: CASSARLGGAYNEQFF. The chain employs TRBV9 and TRBJ2-1; D not certain. Germline CDR1 SGDLS, CDR2 YYNGEE. The CDR3 contains 16 residues. Trimming removed 3 bases from V and 2 bases from J, with 15 bases in between. Using reference TRBV9 and TRBJ2-1 for the parts outside the CDR3, the full variable domain is DSGVTQTPKHLITATGQRVTLRCSPRSGDLSVYWYQQSLDQGLQFLIQYYNGEERAKGNILERFSAQQFPDLHSELNLSSLELGDSALYFCASSARLGGAYNEQFFGPGTRLTVL.

This rearrangement joins TRBV10-3 to TRBJ2-1, with 7 bases aligning to TRBD2. This CDR3 region has 14 residues. V was clipped by 6 bases and J by 6 bases; unmatched bases: 8. The germline V gene encodes CDR1 ENHRY and CDR2 SYGVKD. CDR3 amino acids: CAISPGGEGNEQFF. CDR3 DNA: TGTGCCATCAGCCCAGGAGGGGAGGGCAATGAGCAGTTCTTC.

This clone was detected only once. The gene calls are TRBV19 and TRBJ1-5, with TRBD1 as a possible D gene (5 bases). V was cut by 4 bases and J by 6 bases, with 10 bases left in between. CDR1 LNHDA and CDR2 SQIVND come from the germline V gene (reference sequence). The CDR3 contains 13 residues. The CDR3 nucleotides read TGTGCCAGTAGTAGGGGACTCAGTCAGCCCCAGCATTTT. Its translation is CASSRGLSQPQHF.

CDR3 coding DNA: TGTGCCAGCAGCTTGTACGGGGGTGGACGAGAGACCCAGTACTTC. Its translation is CASSLYGGGRETQYF. This chain joins TRBV5-4 and TRBJ2-5; the D gene is possibly TRBD2 (6 bases). This CDR3 spans 15 amino acids. CDR1 is SGHNT and CDR2 is YYREEE in the germline V gene (reference sequence). V lost 1 base, J lost 4 bases, and 14 bases lay in between.

CDR3 DNA sequence: TGTGCCAGCAGTCGTACCGGGACAGGGATCCGTGGCTACACCTTC. It yields the protein CASSRTGTGIRGYTF. The chain links TRBV6-5 to TRBJ1-2, with 9 bases matching TRBD1. V was pared by 5 bases and J by 7 bases, with 11 bases of the junction left unmatched. Germline V gene data show CDR1 as MNHEY and CDR2 as SVGAGI. The CDR3 has 15 residues.

This rearrangement joins TRBV29-1 to TRBJ2-7; TRBD1 matches 7 bases. V shed 4 bases and J 5 bases; nucleotides not matched to a gene: 8. In germline, CDR1 is SQVTM, CDR2 ANQGSEA. CDR3 length equals 13 residues. CDR3 region: CSVGRQGNNEQYF. CDR3 bases: TGCAGCGTTGGAAGACAGGGAAACAACGAGCAGTACTTC.

The chain couples TRBV7-3 to TRBJ2-1; 15 positions agree with TRBD2. The germline V gene encodes CDR1 SGHTA and CDR2 FQGTGA. V trimming: 5 bases; J trimming: 8 bases; junction bases outside the gene matches: 4. The CDR3 sequence is 15 residues long. The CDR3 DNA sequence: TGTGCCAGCAGCCGGGGACTAGCGGGAGGCGATGAGCAGTTCTTC. It is translated as CASSRGLAGGDEQFF.

This clone was seen only a few times. This chain links TRBV5-1 with TRBJ2-1; 7 nucleotides match TRBD1. This CDR3 is built from 16 residues. Per the germline V gene, CDR1 is SGHRS and CDR2 is YFSETQ. The junction had 12 bases not matched to a gene; V was cut back by 1 base and J by 8 bases. CDR3 DNA: TGCGCCAGCAGCTTGATGCGACAGGGTAACCCCGATGAGCAGTTCTTC. Encoded protein: CASSLMRQGNPDEQFF.

The V and J genes are TRBV9 and TRBJ2-5; D is unresolved. Trimming took off 4 bases at V and 0 bases at J, with 10 bases between the two ends. CDR1 is SGDLS, CDR2 YYNGEE, per germline. The CDR3 runs to 14 residues. The CDR3 reads CASSPPSNQETQYF. CDR3 bases: TGTGCCAGCAGCCCCCCAAGCAACCAAGAGACCCAGTACTTC.

The rearrangement joins TRBV5-1 to TRBJ2-5, with 8 bases that match TRBD1. V gave up 2 bases and J gave up 5 bases; unmatched junction bases: 11. Germline V gene lookup returns CDR1 SGHRS and CDR2 YFSETQ. The CDR3 sequence is 16 residues long. This chain's CDR3 is CASSFGTTGAWETQYF. For the CDR3, the DNA is TGCGCCAGCAGCTTTGGGACGACAGGGGCCTGGGAGACCCAGTACTTC.

V usage is TRBV19 and J usage is TRBJ1-1, with D uncertain. CDR1 and CDR2 from the germline V gene are LNHDA and SQIVND (reference sequence). The CDR3 loop spans 15 amino acids. V gave up 5 bases and J gave up 4 bases, with 17 bases separating them. CDR3 sequence reads: CASSPRQAGGTEAFF. In DNA, the CDR3 is TGTGCCAGTAGTCCCCGCCAAGCAGGTGGCACTGAAGCTTTCTTT.

This clone showed up just a few times. The rearrangement uses TRBV28 and TRBJ2-7, with 10 bases identical to TRBD1. The CDR3 spans 16 residues. Losses at the gene ends were 5 bases for V and 2 bases for J; bases not matched to a gene: 9. CDR1 is MDHEN and CDR2 is SYDVKM in the germline V gene. CDR3: CASSPPPGQGTYEQYF. In nucleotides, the CDR3 is TGTGCCAGCAGTCCACCACCGGGACAGGGGACCTACGAGCAGTACTTC.